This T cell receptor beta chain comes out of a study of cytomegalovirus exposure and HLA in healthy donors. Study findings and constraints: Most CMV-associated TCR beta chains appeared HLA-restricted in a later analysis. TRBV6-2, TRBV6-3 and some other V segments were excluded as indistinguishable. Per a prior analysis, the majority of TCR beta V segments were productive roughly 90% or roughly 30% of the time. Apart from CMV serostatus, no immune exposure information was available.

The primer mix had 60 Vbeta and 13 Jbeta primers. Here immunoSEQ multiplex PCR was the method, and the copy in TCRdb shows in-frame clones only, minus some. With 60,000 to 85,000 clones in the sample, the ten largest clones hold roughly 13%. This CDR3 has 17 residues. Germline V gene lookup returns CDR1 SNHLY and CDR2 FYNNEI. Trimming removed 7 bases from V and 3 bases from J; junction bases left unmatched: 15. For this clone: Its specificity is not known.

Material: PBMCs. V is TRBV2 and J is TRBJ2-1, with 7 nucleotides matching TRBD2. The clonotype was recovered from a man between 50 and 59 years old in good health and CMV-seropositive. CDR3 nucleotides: TGTGCCAGCACTCCCCCAGGCGGACTAGTTGTCTACAATGAGCAGTTCTTC. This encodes CASTPPGGLVVYNEQFF.